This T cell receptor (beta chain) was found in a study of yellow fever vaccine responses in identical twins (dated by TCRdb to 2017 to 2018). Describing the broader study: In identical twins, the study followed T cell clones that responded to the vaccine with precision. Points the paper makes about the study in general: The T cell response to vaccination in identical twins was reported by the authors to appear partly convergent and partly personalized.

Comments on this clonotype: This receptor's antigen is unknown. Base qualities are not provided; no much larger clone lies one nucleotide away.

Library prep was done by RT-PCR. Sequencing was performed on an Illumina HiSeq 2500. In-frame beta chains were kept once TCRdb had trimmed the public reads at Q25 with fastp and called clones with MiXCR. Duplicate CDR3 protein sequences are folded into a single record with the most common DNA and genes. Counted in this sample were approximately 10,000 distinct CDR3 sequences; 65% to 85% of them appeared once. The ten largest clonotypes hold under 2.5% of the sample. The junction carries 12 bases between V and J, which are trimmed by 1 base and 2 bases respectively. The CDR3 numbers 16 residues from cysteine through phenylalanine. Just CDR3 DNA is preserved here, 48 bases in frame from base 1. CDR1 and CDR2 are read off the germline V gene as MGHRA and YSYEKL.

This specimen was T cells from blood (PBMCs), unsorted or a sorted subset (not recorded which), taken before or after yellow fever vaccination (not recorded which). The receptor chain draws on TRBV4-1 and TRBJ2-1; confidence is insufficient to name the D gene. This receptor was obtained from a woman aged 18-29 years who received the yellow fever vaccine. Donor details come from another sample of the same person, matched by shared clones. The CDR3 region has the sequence CASSQVDIFAYNEQFF. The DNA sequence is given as TGCGCCAGCAGCCAAGTTGACATCTTCGCCTACAATGAGCAGTTCTTC.